These 3 T cell receptor beta chains originate from one sample sequenced in a study of blood T cell repertoires in COVID-19. Sequencing was performed with immunoSEQ multiplex PCR; in TCRdb, only in-frame clones are kept and a portion is missing. Altogether around 140,000 clones are present, roughly 86% being singletons, with the ten largest covering 13% to 15%. Source material: peripheral blood. These receptors were taken from a human donor with acute or convalescent COVID-19. The donor label of this sample is uncertain.

This chain links TRBV2 with TRBJ2-1; no clear D gene. Trimming cost V 7 bases and J 5 bases, with 6 bases left between them. Per the germline V gene, CDR1 is SNHLY and CDR2 is FYNNEI. The CDR3 spans 11 residues. This chain's CDR3 is CASIIDNEQFF. The DNA of the CDR3 is TGTGCCAGCATTATTGACAATGAGCAGTTCTTC. Combining the CDR3 with reference TRBV2 and TRBJ2-1 gives the whole variable domain EPEVTQTPSHQVTQMGQEVILRCVPISNHLYFYWYRQILGQKVEFLVSFYNNEISEKSEIFDDQFSVERPDGSNFTLKIRSTKLEDSAMYFCASIIDNEQFFGPGTRLTVL.

This chain uses TRBV2 with TRBJ2-5, with 7 positions matching TRBD1. CDR3 size: 13 residues. The V gene end was trimmed by 7 bases and the J gene end by 5 bases; junction bases not matched to a gene: 7. Germline-derived CDR1 and CDR2 are SNHLY and FYNNEI. Here the CDR3 reads CASNRGKGETQYF. CDR3 nucleotides: TGTGCCAGCAACAGGGGAAAAGGGGAGACCCAGTACTTC.

The genes are TRBV7-9 and TRBJ1-1; D unresolved. Germline V CDR1 and CDR2: SEHNR, FQNEAQ (reference sequence). CDR3 length: 15 amino acids. V shed 5 bases and J shed 11 bases, with 24 bases lying between them. CDR3 DNA: TGTGCCAGCAGCCCCGTGGGTACTGCGGAGTTAAGGGCTTTCTTT. The encoded protein is CASSPVGTAELRAFF.